These T cell receptor beta chains were read from a single sample in a study of blood T cell repertoires in COVID-19. TCRdb keeps only in-frame clones here, not all; method: immunoSEQ multiplex PCR. The sample records 300,000 to 450,000 clones, approximately 90% being singletons. The source material was peripheral blood. The receptor set was obtained from a woman in her sixties with COVID-19, enrolled during active disease. Both conserved end residues are part of each CDR3. Each record gives: V gene, D gene, J gene, clone size, CDR3 DNA, CDR3 protein. The D gene is left open where the match is weak. The size of a clone is reported for some rows only, either as once, few or many, or as a class for expanded clones.

>TRBV19|TRBD2|TRBJ2-2|.
TGTGCCAGTAGCTGGACTAGCGGGGGTAACACCGGGGAGCTGTTTTTT
CASSWTSGGNTGELFF
>TRBV5-4|.|TRBJ1-3|.
TGTGCCAGCAGTTTACAGGGCTCTGGAAACACCATATATTTT
CASSLQGSGNTIYF
>TRBV28|TRBD1|TRBJ1-1|.
TGTGCCAGCAGCCGCCTCCTTGGAGGGGGCATAAGCACTGAAGCTTTCTTT
CASSRLLGGGISTEAFF
>TRBV2|.|TRBJ1-2|.
TGTGCCAGCAGTGAGGGGGGCTATGGCTACACCTTC
CASSEGGYGYTF
>TRBV3-1/TRBV3-2|.|TRBJ2-2|.
TGTGCCAGCAGCCAAGGGACTATCCCCGGGGAGCTGTTTTTT
CASSQGTIPGELFF
>TRBV5-6|.|TRBJ1-2|.
TGTGCCAGCAGCTGGGGGACATCTAACTATGGCTACACCTTC
CASSWGTSNYGYTF
>TRBV5-4|TRBD1|TRBJ2-7|.
TGTGCCAGCAGCTCGCAGGGGGATCCCCTCTACGAGCAGTACTTC
CASSSQGDPLYEQYF
>TRBV7-9|.|TRBJ1-1|.
TGTGCCAGCAGGGGTACAAGGGGGGGCGCGGACACTGAAGCTTTCTTT
CASRGTRGGADTEAFF
>TRBV5-4|.|TRBJ1-5|.
TGTGCCAGCAGCTTGGGGGGTTCAGGGAATCAGCCCCAGCATTTT
CASSLGGSGNQPQHF
>TRBV7-2|TRBD2|TRBJ2-3|.
TGTGCCAGCAGCCTTAGCGGGGGGGCCGCAGATACGCAGTATTTT
CASSLSGGAADTQYF
>TRBV6-5|.|TRBJ1-1|once
TGTGCCAGCAGCTTCACAAGTTCGAACACTGAAGCTTTCTTT
CASSFTSSNTEAFF
>TRBV28|TRBD1|TRBJ1-2|.
TGTGCCAGCAGTTCGTTCGGGGGCGGGACAGCCAACTATGGCTACACCTTC
CASSSFGGGTANYGYTF
>TRBV7-9|TRBD1|TRBJ1-2|.
TGTGCCAGCAGCTCCATTGACAGGGAACAGGATGGCTACACCTTC
CASSSIDREQDGYTF
>TRBV4-2|TRBD2|TRBJ2-3|once
TGTGCCAGCAGCCCCTCGGGGACTAGCGGGGGCACAGATACGCAGTATTTT
CASSPSGTSGGTDTQYF
>TRBV5-6|TRBD1|TRBJ1-2|.
TGTGCCAGCAGCTTGGGGGACAGGGGGCTATCTGGCTACACCTTC
CASSLGDRGLSGYTF
>TRBV19|.|TRBJ1-1|.
TGTGCCAGTAGTATAAGGCAGGGAGGGGTGAACACTGAAGCTTTCTTT
CASSIRQGGVNTEAFF
>TRBV7-2|.|TRBJ2-5|once
TGTGCCAGCAGCTTCTATGAGACCCAGTACTTC
CASSFYETQYF
>TRBV5-1|TRBD1|TRBJ2-7|.
TGCGCCAGCAGTCCAACCGGACAGGGAACCTACGAGCAGTACTTC
CASSPTGQGTYEQYF
>TRBV5-1|.|TRBJ2-3|.
TGCGCCAGCAGCTTGTTTGGGGCACGACAGCCAGATACGCAGTATTTT
CASSLFGARQPDTQYF
>TRBV29-1|TRBD1|TRBJ1-2|.
TGCAGCGCTCCGGCTAGAGGACAGGGGGCCTTTGGCTACACCTTC
CSAPARGQGAFGYTF
>TRBV7-3|.|TRBJ1-2|.
TGTGCCAGCAGTTTGGGAGCTAACTATGGCTACACCTTC
CASSLGANYGYTF
>TRBV29-1|.|TRBJ1-3|.
TGCAGCGTACTACAGGGAGTTAGCTCTGGAAACACCATATATTTT
CSVLQGVSSGNTIYF
>TRBV2|TRBD1|TRBJ1-4|.
TGTGCCAGCAGCGCAGGGGGATTGTATGAAAAACTGTTTTTT
CASSAGGLYEKLFF
>TRBV9|.|TRBJ2-7|.
TGTGCCAGCAGCGCTACAGGGACCGAGCAGTACTTC
CASSATGTEQYF
>TRBV19|.|TRBJ1-5|.
TGTGCCAGTAGTGTCCAGGTTAATCAGCCCCAGCATTTT
CASSVQVNQPQHF
>TRBV5-4|.|TRBJ1-2|few
TGTGCCAGCAGCATAAACAGGGTCTATGGCTACACCTTC
CASSINRVYGYTF
>TRBV19|TRBD1|TRBJ1-4|.
TGTGCCAGTACCACGGACAGGCCTGCAACTAATGAAAAACTGTTTTTT
CASTTDRPATNEKLFF
>TRBV14|.|TRBJ2-1|.
TGTGCCAGCAGCCAACGGAGGGACAATGAGCAGTTCTTC
CASSQRRDNEQFF
>TRBV6-5|.|TRBJ2-2|.
TGTGCCAGCAGTACAGAGATAACAACCGGGGAGCTGTTTTTT
CASSTEITTGELFF
>TRBV5-5|.|TRBJ1-2|.
TGTGCCAGCAGCCCTCCGGGGACAAAGTATGGCTACACCTTC
CASSPPGTKYGYTF
>TRBV9|TRBD2|TRBJ2-5|.
TGTGCCAGCAGCGGGGGGACTAGCGCGGAGACCCAGTACTTC
CASSGGTSAETQYF
>TRBV5-1|TRBD1|TRBJ1-5|.
TGCGCCAGCAGCCCAGGGGGTGGTCAGCCCCAGCATTTT
CASSPGGGQPQHF
>TRBV7-3|TRBD2|TRBJ2-1|.
TGTGCCAGCAGCTTAACGGGGACTAACAAGTACAATGAGCAGTTCTTC
CASSLTGTNKYNEQFF
>TRBV5-5|.|TRBJ2-5|once
TGTGCCAGCAGCTTCCCCAGCAGGGAGACCCAGTACTTC
CASSFPSRETQYF
>TRBV6-5|.|TRBJ1-1|.
TGTGCCAGCAGTCGCGATGGGCCCATGAACACTGAAGCTTTCTTT
CASSRDGPMNTEAFF
>TRBV19|TRBD1|TRBJ2-7|.
TGTGCCAGTACCGGGACAGGCTTCTACGAGCAGTACTTC
CASTGTGFYEQYF
>TRBV9|.|TRBJ2-7|.
TGTGCCAGCAGCGTAGGTACCGGGAGCGGTAGCTCCTACGAGCAGTACTTC
CASSVGTGSGSSYEQYF
>TRBV19|TRBD1|TRBJ1-2|once
TGTGCCAGTAGTTTCACAGGGGACTATGGCTACACCTTC
CASSFTGDYGYTF
>TRBV12-2|.|TRBJ2-3|.
TGTGCAAGTCGCTTAGTCCCCCCTAGCGGGGATAGCACAGATACGCAGTATTTT
CASRLVPPSGDSTDTQYF
>TRBV2|TRBD1|TRBJ1-1|.
TGTGCCAGCAGGCGGGACAGCATGAACACTGAAGCTTTCTTT
CASRRDSMNTEAFF
>TRBV3-1/TRBV3-2|.|TRBJ2-3|.
TGTGCCAGCAGCCAAGTAGGAGGCGGTACATTCGGTACGCAGTATTTT
CASSQVGGGTFGTQYF
>TRBV5-6|TRBD1|TRBJ1-4|.
TGTGCCAGCAGCTTTGGGACAGGGGGTGAAAAACTGTTTTTT
CASSFGTGGEKLFF
>TRBV5-6|.|TRBJ2-2|.
TGTGCCAGCAGCTTCGTCGGAGTAAACACCGGGGAGCTGTTTTTT
CASSFVGVNTGELFF
>TRBV6-1|TRBD1|TRBJ1-2|.
TGTGCCAGCAGTGAAAGGACAGGGCTCGGCTACACCTTC
CASSERTGLGYTF
>TRBV7-3|.|TRBJ1-4|.
TGTGCCAGCAGCTTAACACCCGTTAGGAGTGAAAAACTGTTTTTT
CASSLTPVRSEKLFF
>TRBV5-1|TRBD1|TRBJ1-2|.
TGCGCCAGCAGCATGGGGGACAGCCAGGTGGTTGCCGGCTACACCTTC
CASSMGDSQVVAGYTF
>TRBV19|.|TRBJ1-5|.
TGTGCCAGTAGCAGTCGACAGGCTCGAATGCATCAGCCCCAGCATTTT
CASSSRQARMHQPQHF
>TRBV5-6|.|TRBJ1-1|.
TGTGCCAGCAGCTTTCCGGGACATATGAACACTGAAGCTTTCTTT
CASSFPGHMNTEAFF
>TRBV18|TRBD1|TRBJ2-7|.
TGTGCCAGCTCCGAGACGGGACAGCCGACCTACGAGCAGTACTTC
CASSETGQPTYEQYF
>TRBV9|.|TRBJ1-1|.
TGTGCCAGCAGCGAAGGCAGACGGGGGACTGAAGCTTTCTTT
CASSEGRRGTEAFF
>TRBV2|TRBD2|TRBJ2-2|once
TGTGCCAGCAGGGCCCTAGCGGGGGGGCCGGGCACCGGGGAGCTGTTTTTT
CASRALAGGPGTGELFF